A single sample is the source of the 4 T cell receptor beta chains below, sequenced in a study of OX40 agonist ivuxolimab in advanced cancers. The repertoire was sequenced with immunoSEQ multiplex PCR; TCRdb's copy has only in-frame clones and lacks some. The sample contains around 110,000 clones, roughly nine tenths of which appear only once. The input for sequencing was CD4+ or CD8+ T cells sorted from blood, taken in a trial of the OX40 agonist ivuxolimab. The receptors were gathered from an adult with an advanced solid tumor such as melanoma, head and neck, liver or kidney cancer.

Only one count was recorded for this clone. The chain's CDR3 is CASSFRDATDTQYF. Written as DNA, the CDR3 is TGTGCCAGCAGTTTCCGGGACGCAACAGATACGCAGTATTTT. The V gene is TRBV27, the J gene TRBJ2-3, with D tentatively TRBD1 or TRBD2 (5 bases each). CDR3 length: 14 residues. Germline V gene data show CDR1 as MNHEY and CDR2 as SMNVEV (reference sequence). V gave up 3 bases and J gave up 3 bases, with 10 bases separating them.

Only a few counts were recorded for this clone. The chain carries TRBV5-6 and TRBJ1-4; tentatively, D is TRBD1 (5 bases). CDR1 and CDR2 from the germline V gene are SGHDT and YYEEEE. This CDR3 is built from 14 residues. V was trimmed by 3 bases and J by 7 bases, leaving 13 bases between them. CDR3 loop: CASSSLGTSEKLFF. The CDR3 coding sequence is TGTGCCAGCAGCTCCTTAGGGACCTCTGAAAAACTGTTTTTT. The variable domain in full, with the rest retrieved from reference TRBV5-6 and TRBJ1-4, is DAGVTQSPTHLIKTRGQQVTLRCSPKSGHDTVSWYQQALGQGPQFIFQYYEEEERQRGNFPDRFSGHQFPNYSSELNVNALLLGDSALYLCASSSLGTSEKLFFGSGTQLSVL.

CDR3 loop: CASSLMESTGELFF. CDR3 nucleotide sequence: TGTGCCAGCAGCTTAATGGAGTCCACCGGGGAGCTGTTTTTT. The chain links TRBV7-2 to TRBJ2-2; D is uncertain. The CDR3 sequence is 14 residues long. V lost 2 bases, J lost 4 bases, and 8 bases lay in between. CDR1 SGHTA and CDR2 FQGNSA come from the germline V gene.

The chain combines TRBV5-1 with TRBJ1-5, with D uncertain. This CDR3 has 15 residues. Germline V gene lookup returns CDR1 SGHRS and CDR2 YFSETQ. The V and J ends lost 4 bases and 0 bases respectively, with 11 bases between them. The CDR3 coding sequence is TGCGCCAGCAGCATAGACCCTTATAGCAATCAGCCCCAGCATTTT. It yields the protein CASSIDPYSNQPQHF.